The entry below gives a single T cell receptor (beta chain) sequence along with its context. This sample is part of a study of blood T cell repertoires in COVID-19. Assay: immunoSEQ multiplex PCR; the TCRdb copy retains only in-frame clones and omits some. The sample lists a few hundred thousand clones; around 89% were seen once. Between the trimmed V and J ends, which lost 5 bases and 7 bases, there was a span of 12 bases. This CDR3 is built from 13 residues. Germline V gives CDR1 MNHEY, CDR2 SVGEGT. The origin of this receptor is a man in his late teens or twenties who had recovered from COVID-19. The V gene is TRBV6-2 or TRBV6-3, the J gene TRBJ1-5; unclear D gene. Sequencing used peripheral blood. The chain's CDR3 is CASSLSTSQPQHF. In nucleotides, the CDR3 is TGTGCCAGCAGTCTGTCCACGAGCCAGCCCCAGCATTTT.